This T cell receptor beta chain was sequenced for a study of cytotoxic CD8 clonotypes in ibrutinib-treated CLL. Overall study context: Across the patients, roughly 10 were relapsed/refractory, over 14 treatment-naive and roughly 18 IGHV unmutated. Study-wide points: Sustained-remission and progressing patients' sampling times differed. Clonality went up at the time of ibrutinib response, stayed stable in sustained remission, and later dropped back toward its baseline level at progression.

The data were produced by immunoSEQ multiplex PCR, yet TCRdb's version contains in-frame clones alone and is incomplete. The sample has 28,000 or so clones; 62% are singletons. The CDR3 length is 17 residues. Germline lookup yields CDR1 PRHDT and CDR2 FYEKMQ (reference sequence). Trimming removed 0 bases at V and 4 bases at J, with 19 bases between. On this clone: Its antigen is as yet unknown.

This receptor was identified in a human donor with chronic lymphocytic leukemia. This chain links TRBV13 with TRBJ2-7; a possible D gene is TRBD2 (6 bases). The input for sequencing was PBMCs, taken before ibrutinib treatment. The CDR3 spells CASSLGGGLSPSYEQYF. As DNA, the CDR3 is TGTGCCAGCAGCTTAGGCGGGGGACTGTCGCCATCATACGAGCAGTACTTC. The variable domain in full, completed from reference TRBV13 and TRBJ2-7, reads AAGVIQSPRHLIKEKRETATLKCYPIPRHDTVYWYQQGPGQDPQFLISFYEKMQSDKGSIPDRFSAQQFSDYHSELNMSSLELGDSALYFCASSLGGGLSPSYEQYFGPGTRLTVT.